This entry lists 22 T cell receptor beta chains sequenced from one sample in a study of T cells in Graves' hyperthyroidism and ophthalmopathy. Amplified TCR beta CDR3 regions came from RNA transcripts. With the HTBI primer set, the TCR CDR3 went through a first round of RT-PCR. TCRdb processed the multiplex PCR reads anew with MiXCR; each CDR3 protein has one entry. Of about 300,000 distinct CDR3 sequences in the sample, roughly 19% are singletons; the top ten hold less than 45%. Sequenced sample: blood. These receptors were obtained from a man aged 50 to 60 with Graves' ophthalmopathy.

This clonotype was recorded many times. V gene TRBV2 combines with J gene TRBJ1-4; the match to TRBD1 covers 8 bases. CDR1 and CDR2 (germline): SNHLY, FYNNEI. V lost 6 bases and J lost 0; bases outside the gene matches: 6. There are 16 residues in the CDR3. The CDR3 here is CASSDQGAATNEKLFF. In DNA, the CDR3 is TGTGCCAGCAGCGATCAGGGGGCAGCAACTAATGAAAAACTGTTTTTT.

This clonotype has at least ten counts. V and J are TRBV20-1 and TRBJ2-4, with D possibly TRBD2 on 5 matching bases. The CDR3 has 11 residues. Trimming took 3 bases from V and 8 from J, leaving 8 bases between them. CDR1 is DFQATT and CDR2 is SNEGSKA in the germline V gene (reference sequence). CDR3 residues: CSARGADIQYF. Written as DNA, the CDR3 is TGCAGTGCTAGGGGAGCGGACATTCAGTACTTC.

This clonotype occurred a few times. This chain links TRBV5-1 with TRBJ2-3; 7 bases match TRBD1. CDR3 length equals 15 residues. With V trimmed by 4 bases and J by 2 bases, 7 bases remained unmatched. Germline CDR1 reads SGHRS; CDR2 reads YFSETQ. As DNA, the CDR3 is TGCGCCAGCAGCGAAAGGACAGGTACCACAGATACGCAGTATTTT. Amino acids: CASSERTGTTDTQYF.

This clonotype was counted at least ten times. The chain is built from TRBV6-1 and TRBJ1-1; D gene unclear. The V and J ends lost 5 bases and 4 bases respectively, with 11 bases between them. CDR1 and CDR2 (germline): MNHNS, SASEGT. CDR3 length: 13 amino acids. The CDR3 here is CASSYEVGTEAFF. The CDR3 bases are TGTGCCAGCAGTTACGAGGTAGGCACTGAAGCTTTCTTT.

V and J are TRBV20-1 and TRBJ2-2; D is perhaps TRBD1 or TRBD2 (5 bases each). V was trimmed by 4 bases and J by 8 bases, leaving 17 bases between them. This CDR3 comprises 14 residues. The germline gives CDR1 DFQATT, CDR2 SNEGSKA (reference sequence). The CDR3 DNA reads as TGCAGTGCTACCGGGACCCCAACTTTTGGGGAGCTGTTTTTT. This sequence encodes CSATGTPTFGELFF.

Of note for this clonotype: A much larger clone differs from this one at a single base, so this may be a read error. V and J are TRBV20-1 and TRBJ1-1; no clear D gene. Germline CDR1 is DFQATT and CDR2 is SNEGSKA (reference sequence). Trimming pared 2 bases from V and 0 bases from J, leaving 16 bases between. CDR3 length: 16 residues. CDR3: CSARTSNIFMNTEAFF. The DNA of the CDR3 is TGCAGTGCTAGAACCAGCAATATCTTCATGAACACTGAAGCTTTCTTT.

This clonotype has a handful of counts. This chain joins TRBV7-2 and TRBJ2-2; TRBD2 matches 10 bases. With V trimmed by 4 bases and J by 5 bases, 7 bases remained unmatched. Germline CDR1 reads SGHTA; CDR2 reads FQGNSA. The CDR3 spans 16 residues. Written as DNA, the CDR3 is TGTGCCAGCAGCTCTAGCGGGAGTGTGGTAACCGGGGAGCTGTTTTTT. Translation: CASSSSGSVVTGELFF.

This clonotype occurred many times. V is TRBV11-3 and J is TRBJ2-3; no firm D call. In germline, CDR1 is SGHNT, CDR2 YENEEA. Trimming removed 1 base from V and 6 bases from J, with 8 bases in between. The CDR3 is 13 amino acids. CDR3 coding DNA: TGTGCCAGCAGCTTAGGGGTATTTGATACGCAGTATTTT. Translation gives CASSLGVFDTQYF.

There are many counts of this clonotype. This chain links TRBV28 with TRBJ2-7; D is perhaps TRBD2 (5 bases). This CDR3 is 15 amino acids long. In germline, CDR1 is MDHEN, CDR2 SYDVKM. V lost 2 bases and J lost 6, with 17 bases in between. CDR3 residues: CASSLRGPSKGEQYF. CDR3 in DNA: TGTGCCAGCAGTTTAAGAGGGCCTAGCAAAGGCGAGCAGTACTTC.

This clonotype was detected many times. The chain combines TRBV11-2 with TRBJ2-5, with 12 bases fitting TRBD2. Germline CDR1 is SGHAT and CDR2 is FQNNGV. V lost 0 bases and J lost 2; bases outside the gene matches: 7. This CDR3 contains 18 residues. CDR3 DNA sequence: TGTGCCAGCAGCTTAGATCAAGGACTAGCGGGGCAGCAAGAGACCCAGTACTTC. Its translation: CASSLDQGLAGQQETQYF.

This clonotype was seen many times. This chain connects TRBV20-1 to TRBJ2-3; D call uncertain. This CDR3 is 14 amino acids long. The V end lost 4 bases, the J end lost 0 bases, and 11 bases lay between the germline ends. The V gene's germline CDR1 is DFQATT and CDR2 SNEGSKA (reference sequence). CDR3 bases: TGCAGTGCTAATTCGGTACCTAGCACAGATACGCAGTATTTT. It specifies CSANSVPSTDTQYF.

This clonotype was recorded a few times. V usage is TRBV4-1 and J usage is TRBJ1-3, with D possibly TRBD1 on 6 matching bases. V gave up 1 base and J gave up 7 bases, with 14 bases separating them. The CDR3 runs to 15 residues. From germline, CDR1 is MGHRA and CDR2 YSYEKL. CDR3 nucleotides: TGCGCCAGCAGCCAAGTACAGGGATCTTCGAACACCATATATTTT. Protein sequence: CASSQVQGSSNTIYF.

As for this clonotype: A much larger clone lies a single base off, so this may be a read error. CDR3 sequence: CASSEWSLGGVDSPLHF. CDR3 DNA: TGTGCCAGCAGTGAGTGGTCCTTGGGGGGCGTGGATTCACCCCTCCACTTT. The chain employs TRBV2 and TRBJ1-6; D might be TRBD1 (6 bases). The CDR3 has 17 residues. The V end was cut by 3 bases, the J end by 8 bases, with 20 bases between. Germline assignment: CDR1 SNHLY and CDR2 FYNNEI.

This clonotype was counted between two and nine times. The chain joins TRBV9 to TRBJ2-3; 9 bases align to TRBD2. J was trimmed by 5 bases and V by 1 base; bases with no gene match: 5. This CDR3 comprises 15 residues. Germline assignment: CDR1 SGDLS and CDR2 YYNGEE. In DNA form, the CDR3 reads TGTGCCAGCAGCGTAATCGCGGGAGGGGAAGATACGCAGTATTTT. It codes for CASSVIAGGEDTQYF.

The J gene is TRBJ2-1, the V gene TRBV29-1; 8 bases agree with TRBD1. This CDR3 is 13 amino acids long. Germline lookup yields CDR1 SQVTM and CDR2 ANQGSEA. The V gene end was trimmed by 8 bases and the J gene end by 6 bases; junction bases not matched to a gene: 9. This chain's CDR3 is CSHLQGAINEQFF. CDR3 DNA: TGCAGCCACCTGCAGGGGGCGATCAATGAGCAGTTCTTC.

This rearrangement joins TRBV5-1 to TRBJ2-6, with TRBD2 as a possible D gene (6 bases). Trimming cost V 6 bases and J 4 bases, with 11 bases left between them. The CDR3 contains 14 residues. The germline V gene encodes CDR1 SGHRS and CDR2 YFSETQ. The CDR3 reads CASTEGFGANVLTF. CDR3 DNA: TGCGCCAGCACGGAGGGCTTCGGGGCCAACGTCCTGACTTTC.

There are many counts of this clonotype. The chain uses TRBV20-1 and TRBJ2-5; 9 nucleotides match TRBD2. Germline CDR1 is DFQATT and CDR2 is SNEGSKA (reference sequence). The J segment lost 1 base and the V segment lost 3 bases, leaving 3 bases of the junction unmatched. There are 14 residues in the CDR3. This CDR3 is CSARTSGRQETQYF. In DNA, the CDR3 is TGCAGTGCTAGGACTAGCGGACGCCAAGAGACCCAGTACTTC.

Remarks on this clonotype: A much bigger clone sits one base away, suggesting this may be a read error. The chain carries TRBV19 and TRBJ1-1; no clear D. Trimming took off 2 bases at V and 0 bases at J, with 16 bases between the two ends. CDR1 and CDR2 from the germline V gene are LNHDA and SQIVND (reference sequence). This CDR3 is built from 17 residues. This CDR3 is CASSILEINSLNTEAFF. CDR3 in DNA: TGTGCCAGTAGTATATTGGAAATTAACAGCTTGAACACTGAAGCTTTCTTT.

The J gene is TRBJ2-1, the V gene TRBV6-1; D unresolved. The CDR3 loop spans 14 amino acids. The V and J ends lost 8 bases and 8 bases respectively, with 19 bases between them. The V gene's germline CDR1 is MNHNS and CDR2 SASEGT. The CDR3 coding sequence is TGTGCCAGCCTACCTGACACGGGTAGAGATGAGCAGTTCTTC. Encoded protein: CASLPDTGRDEQFF.

A remark on this clonotype: Possible read error: a much larger clone is one base away. The V call is TRBV30, the J call TRBJ2-3; D remains ambiguous. Looked up from germline, CDR1 is GTSNPN and CDR2 is SVGIG (reference sequence). CDR3 size: 12 residues. The V end was cut by 1 base, the J end by 6 bases, with 8 bases between. The DNA of the CDR3 is TGTGCCTGGAGTGCGTCCGCTGATACGCAGTATTTT. Amino acid sequence: CAWSASADTQYF.

This clonotype was found many times. CDR3 region: CASLGGLAGGQNTGELFF. As DNA, the CDR3 is TGTGCCAGCCTCGGGGGACTAGCGGGAGGACAGAACACCGGGGAGCTGTTTTTT. The chain has TRBV2 and TRBJ2-2, with 15 nucleotides matching TRBD2. The germline CDR1 and CDR2 sequences are SNHLY and FYNNEI. The CDR3 consists of 18 residues. V trimming: 8 bases; J trimming: 1 base; junction bases outside the gene matches: 8.

This clonotype was found a few times. The chain uses TRBV12-3 or TRBV12-4 and TRBJ1-1, with a possible D match to TRBD1 (6 bases). The CDR3 has 15 residues. V dropped 2 bases and J dropped 3 bases, with 13 bases sitting between them. The CDR3 nucleotides read TGTGCCAGCAGTTTATCCCAGGGGACGCACACTGAAGCTTTCTTT. Protein: CASSLSQGTHTEAFF.